Below, one T cell receptor beta chain is given with its context. Its specific antigen is unknown. Base quality data are lacking; no much larger clone is found one base away. Reads for this sample came from an Illumina HiSeq 1500. The raw public data were reprocessed by TCRdb itself: fastp quality trimming at Q25, MiXCR clonotype calling, in-frame beta chains only. All rows with the same CDR3 protein become a single entry with the most common DNA and genes. The sample table records nearly 450,000 distinct CDR3 sequences; approximately 33% of these occur just once. The ten most abundant clones make up roughly an eighth of the sample. This entry is derived from a study of T cell repertoires in cytomegalovirus infection (dated by TCRdb to between 2019 and 2020). Concerning the study at large: Donor HLA type was relevant to the analysis, as public TCR beta signatures indicated carriage of CMV infection together with the matching HLA type.

Clipping removes 0 bases from V and 4 bases from J, with 5 as the unmatched junction base count. The CDR3 starts with the cysteine, ends with the phenylalanine, and has 15 residues. Only the CDR3 DNA stays, 45 bases, in frame from base 1. The germline V gene (reference sequence) provides CDR1 SGHKS and CDR2 YYEKEE. Paper-wide results and their limitations: In both this cohort and an independent roughly 330-donor cohort, the cumulative frequency of public TCR beta family members distinguished carriers of CMV infection plus the relevant HLA type. The ex vivo response was dominated by HLA-C-restricted CMV-specific TCR beta clonotypes, which also provided the single most frequent clonotype in two of eight donors.

The TCR was taken from a human donor in good health (CMV status not recorded). Some clones in this sample may be carry-over from other donors' samples. Sample: PBMCs. Recombination connected TRBV5-5 to TRBJ2-7, with 9 bases aligning to TRBD1. The bases read TGTGCCAGCAGCTTGGCCGGGACAGGGATTTACGAGCAGTACTTC. It is translated as CASSLAGTGIYEQYF. Here the CDR3 is joined to the reference TRBV5-5 and TRBJ2-7 genes, and the full variable domain is: DAGVTQSPTHLIKTRGQQVTLRCSPISGHKSVSWYQQVLGQGPQFIFQYYEKEERGRGNFPDRFSARQFPNYSSELNVNALLLGDSALYLCASSLAGTGIYEQYFGPGTRLTVT.